This T cell receptor beta chain was obtained from a study of human T cells and chemical hapten exposure. As for the study in general: Patients were mainly female, each with alopecia areata, totalis or universalis.

As the library was built, unique molecular identifiers were attached to individual cDNA molecules. One entry per CDR3 protein, called by TCRdb with MiXCR from the RACE reads. The sample holds 340,000 or so distinct CDR3 sequences, roughly 6.9% seen once. The study, taken as a whole, reports: No alteration of TCRs above 1 in 1000 frequency was seen with DPC sensitization. Versus controls, significantly more large CDR3 similarity clusters arose from expanded TCRs.

In germline, CDR1 is SGHTA, CDR2 FQGNSA. The CDR3 loop spans 15 amino acids. V was trimmed by 3 bases and J by 2 bases, leaving 8 bases between them. This clonotype was counted ten times or more. Its antigen is not known. The time point was: patch test 1, 2 weeks after DPC sensitization. The treatment is: therapeutic diphenylcyclopropenone sensitization with weekly scalp DPC. V and J are TRBV7-2 and TRBJ2-6; D is unresolved. The starting material was whole blood, obtained in connection with sensitization to the hapten diphenylcyclopropenone (DPC). This TCR was recovered from a woman aged 18 to 35 with alopecia areata. Some clones in this sample may be carry-over from other donors' samples. CDR3 bases: TGTGCCAGCAGCTTTTACAGCCCTGGGGCCAACGTCCTGACTTTC. Translation gives CASSFYSPGANVLTF. The full variable domain, in which reference TRBV7-2 and TRBJ2-6 provide the parts outside the CDR3, is GAGVSQSPSNKVTEKGKDVELRCDPISGHTALYWYRQSLGQGLEFLIYFQGNSAPDKSGLPSDRFSAERTGGSVSTLTIQRTQQEDSAVYLCASSFYSPGANVLTFGAGSRLTVL.